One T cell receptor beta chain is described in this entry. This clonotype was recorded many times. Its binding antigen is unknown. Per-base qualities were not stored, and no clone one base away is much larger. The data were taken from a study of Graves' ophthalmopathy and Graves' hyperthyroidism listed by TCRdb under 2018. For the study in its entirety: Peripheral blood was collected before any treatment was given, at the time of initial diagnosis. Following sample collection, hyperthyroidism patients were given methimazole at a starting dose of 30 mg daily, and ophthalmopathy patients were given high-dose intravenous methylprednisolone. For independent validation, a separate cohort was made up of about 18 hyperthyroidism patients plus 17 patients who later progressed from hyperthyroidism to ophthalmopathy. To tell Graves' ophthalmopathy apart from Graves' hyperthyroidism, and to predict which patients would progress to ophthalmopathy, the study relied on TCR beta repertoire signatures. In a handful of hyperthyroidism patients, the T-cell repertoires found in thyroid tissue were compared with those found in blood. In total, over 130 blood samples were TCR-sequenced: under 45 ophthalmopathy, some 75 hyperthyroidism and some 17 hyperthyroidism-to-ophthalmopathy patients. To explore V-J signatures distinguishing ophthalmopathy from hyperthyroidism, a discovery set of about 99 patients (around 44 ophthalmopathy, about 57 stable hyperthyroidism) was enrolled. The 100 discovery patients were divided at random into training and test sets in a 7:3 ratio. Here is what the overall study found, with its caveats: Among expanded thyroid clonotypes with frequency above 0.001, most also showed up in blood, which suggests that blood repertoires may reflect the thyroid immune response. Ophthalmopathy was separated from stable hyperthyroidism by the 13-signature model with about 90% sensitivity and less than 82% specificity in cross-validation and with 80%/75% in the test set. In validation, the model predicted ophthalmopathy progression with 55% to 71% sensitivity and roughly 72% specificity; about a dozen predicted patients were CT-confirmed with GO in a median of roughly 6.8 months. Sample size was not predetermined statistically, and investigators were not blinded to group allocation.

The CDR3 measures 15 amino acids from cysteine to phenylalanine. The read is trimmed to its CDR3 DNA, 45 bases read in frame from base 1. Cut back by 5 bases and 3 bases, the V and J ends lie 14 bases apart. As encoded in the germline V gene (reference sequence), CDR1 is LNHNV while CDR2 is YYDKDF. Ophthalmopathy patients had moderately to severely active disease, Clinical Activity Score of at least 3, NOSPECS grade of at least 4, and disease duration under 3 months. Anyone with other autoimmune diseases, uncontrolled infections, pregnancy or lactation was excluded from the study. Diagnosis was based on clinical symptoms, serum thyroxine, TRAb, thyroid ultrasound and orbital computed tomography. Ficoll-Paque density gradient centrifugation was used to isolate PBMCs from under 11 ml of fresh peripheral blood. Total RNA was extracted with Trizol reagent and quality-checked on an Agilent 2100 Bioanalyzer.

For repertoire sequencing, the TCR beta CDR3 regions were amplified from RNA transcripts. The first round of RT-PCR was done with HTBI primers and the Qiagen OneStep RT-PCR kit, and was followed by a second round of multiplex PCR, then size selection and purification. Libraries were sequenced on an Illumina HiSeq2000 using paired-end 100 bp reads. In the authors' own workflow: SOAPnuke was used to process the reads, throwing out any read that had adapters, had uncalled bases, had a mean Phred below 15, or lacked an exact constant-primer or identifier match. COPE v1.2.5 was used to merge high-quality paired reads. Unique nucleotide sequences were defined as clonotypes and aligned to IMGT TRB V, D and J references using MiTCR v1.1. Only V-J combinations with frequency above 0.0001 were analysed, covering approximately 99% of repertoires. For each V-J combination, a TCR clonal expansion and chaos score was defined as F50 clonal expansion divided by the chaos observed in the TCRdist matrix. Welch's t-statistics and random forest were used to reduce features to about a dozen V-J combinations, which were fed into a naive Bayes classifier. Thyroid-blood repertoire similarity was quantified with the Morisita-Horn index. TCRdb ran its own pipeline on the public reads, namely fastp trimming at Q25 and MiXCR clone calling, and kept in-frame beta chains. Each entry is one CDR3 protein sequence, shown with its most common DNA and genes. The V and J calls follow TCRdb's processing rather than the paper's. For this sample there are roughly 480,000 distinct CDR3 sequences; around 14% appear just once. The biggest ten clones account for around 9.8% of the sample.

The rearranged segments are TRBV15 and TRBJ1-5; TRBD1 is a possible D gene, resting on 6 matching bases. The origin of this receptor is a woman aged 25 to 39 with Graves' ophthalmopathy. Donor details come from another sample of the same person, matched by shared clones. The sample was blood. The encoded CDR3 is CATSGKGGLNQPQHF. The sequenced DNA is TGTGCCACCAGCGGGAAAGGGGGGCTCAATCAGCCCCAGCATTTT.